This T cell receptor (beta chain) is from a study of monozygotic twins with inflammatory bowel disease. For every sample, eight separate reactions were used to make cDNA. TCRdb re-analyzed the 5' RACE reads; it lists each CDR3 protein once, without DNA. The sample shows about 420,000 distinct CDR3 sequences, and roughly 2.5% sits with its ten largest clones. The CDR3 has 11 residues. Germline values: CDR1 SGHVT, CDR2 SQSDAQ. Sequenced input: blood. The sequence came from a human donor with ulcerative colitis or Crohn's disease, or a healthy co-twin of an affected twin (not recorded which). This rearrangement joins TRBV7-4 to TRBJ2-3. The CDR3 sequence is CASRRLDTQYF. Drawing the rest from reference TRBV7-4 and TRBJ2-3, the complete variable domain is GAGVSQSPRYKVAKRGRDVALRCDSISGHVTLYWYRQTLGQGSEVLTYSQSDAQRDKSGRPSGRFSAERPERSVSTLKIQRTEQGDSAVYLCASRRLDTQYFGPGTRLTVL.